This entry lists 13 T cell receptor beta chains sequenced from one sample in a study of blood T cell repertoires in COVID-19. Clones were sequenced by immunoSEQ multiplex PCR, and TCRdb holds only the in-frame ones, with some missing. Among about 190,000 clones listed, 70% to 90% were seen once. The specimen was peripheral blood. The receptors come from a woman of 80 years or more with acute or convalescent COVID-19.

The V and J genes are TRBV4-1 and TRBJ1-4; D is undetermined. The CDR3 sequence is 17 residues long. Trimming left V 1 base short and J 7 bases short, with 19 bases between. Germline lookup yields CDR1 MGHRA and CDR2 YSYEKL. The CDR3 sequence: CASSQGPGLVISEKLFF. The CDR3, as DNA: TGCGCCAGCAGCCAAGGTCCGGGGTTGGTCATAAGTGAAAAACTGTTTTTT.

The chain uses TRBV28 and TRBJ2-7; 12 positions agree with TRBD2. Germline V gene lookup returns CDR1 MDHEN and CDR2 SYDVKM. The trim removed 7 bases at V and 3 bases at J, leaving 7 bases unmatched. The CDR3 has 15 amino acids. Here the CDR3 DNA reads TGTGCCAGCACCGCGGGACTAGCGGGTCTCTACGAGCAGTACTTC. Translating gives CASTAGLAGLYEQYF.

This chain joins TRBV18 and TRBJ1-1, with 8 bases matching TRBD1. This CDR3 is 15 amino acids long. J lost 0 bases, V lost 5 bases, and 5 bases had no gene match. The germline V gene encodes CDR1 KGHSH and CDR2 LQKENI. The CDR3 DNA follows: TGTGCCAGCTCAATACAGGGGGGTCTGAACACTGAAGCTTTCTTT. This sequence encodes CASSIQGGLNTEAFF.

The V and J genes are TRBV10-3 and TRBJ1-2; 8 bases map to TRBD1. The CDR3 is made up of 14 amino acids. The trim removed 6 bases at V and 8 bases at J, leaving 11 bases unmatched. Germline V gene lookup returns CDR1 ENHRY and CDR2 SYGVKD. Here the CDR3 DNA reads TGTGCCATCAGCCCCGGACAGGGCCTTCCCGGCTACACCTTC. This codes for CAISPGQGLPGYTF.

The sample holds a few counts of this clone. This chain connects TRBV6-5 to TRBJ2-3; 7 nucleotides agree with TRBD2. V lost 10 bases to trimming and J lost 4 bases; unmatched junction nucleotides: 14. Germline CDR1 reads MNHEY; CDR2 reads SVGAGI. The CDR3 has 15 amino acids. The CDR3 nucleotides are TGTGCCACCAAGGGGCGGGAGAAGGCCCCAGATACGCAGTATTTT. As protein: CATKGREKAPDTQYF.

The chain links TRBV28 to TRBJ2-1; 11 nucleotides line up with TRBD1. V lost 4 bases, J lost 9 bases, and 8 bases stayed unmatched. Germline CDR1 is MDHEN and CDR2 is SYDVKM. The CDR3 is made up of 15 amino acids. The CDR3 loop reads CASSSGQGARGEQFF. CDR3 DNA sequence: TGTGCCAGCAGTTCAGGACAGGGGGCCCGGGGTGAGCAGTTCTTC.

The CDR3 nucleotides are TGTGCCAGCAGCCCGGTGACAGGGTTCAATCAGCCCCAGCATTTT. It yields the protein CASSPVTGFNQPQHF. The V gene is TRBV27, the J gene TRBJ1-5, with 7 nucleotides matching TRBD1. CDR3 length: 15 residues. Germline V gives CDR1 MNHEY, CDR2 SMNVEV (reference sequence). Trimming at V came to 6 bases and at J to 3 bases, leaving 8 bases not matched to a gene.

The chain combines TRBV18 with TRBJ2-7; 9 positions match TRBD1. J lost 5 bases, V lost 5 bases, and 13 bases had no gene match. The germline gives CDR1 KGHSH, CDR2 LQKENI. The CDR3 loop spans 16 amino acids. The chain's CDR3 is CASSSFPGQGGDEQYF. For the CDR3, the DNA is TGTGCCAGCTCATCTTTTCCGGGACAGGGTGGAGACGAGCAGTACTTC.

The chain carries TRBV7-2 and TRBJ2-5; 7 nucleotides line up with TRBD2. The trim removed 5 bases at V and 3 bases at J, leaving 9 bases unmatched. The CDR3 contains 15 residues. From germline, CDR1 is SGHTA and CDR2 FQGNSA. Written as DNA, the CDR3 is TGTGCCAGCAGCCCCCGTCTCGCGGGAGAAGAGACCCAGTACTTC. Translating it yields CASSPRLAGEETQYF.

The chain has TRBV27 and TRBJ2-3; D might be TRBD2 (6 bases). Germline lookup yields CDR1 MNHEY and CDR2 SMNVEV (reference sequence). The V and J ends lost 4 bases and 0 bases respectively, with 11 bases between them. CDR3 size: 15 residues. CDR3 sequence reads: CASSSPSGSTDTQYF. The CDR3 DNA is TGTGCCAGCAGTTCCCCCAGCGGGAGCACAGATACGCAGTATTTT.

V gene TRBV7-2 combines with J gene TRBJ2-1, with 10 bases identical to TRBD2. The CDR3 totals 15 residues. V lost 5 bases, J lost 0 bases, and 1 base stayed unmatched. Germline CDR1 and CDR2: SGHTA and FQGNSA. CDR3 amino acids: CASSASGSSYNEQFF. The CDR3, as DNA: TGTGCCAGCAGCGCTAGCGGGAGCTCCTACAATGAGCAGTTCTTC.

The chain links TRBV2 to TRBJ2-1; 15 nucleotides line up with TRBD2. This CDR3 has 15 amino acids. Losses at the gene ends were 7 bases for V and 6 bases for J; bases not matched to a gene: 4. The germline CDR1 and CDR2 sequences are SNHLY and FYNNEI. The CDR3 here is CASIWGLAGGNEQFF. CDR3 bases: TGTGCCAGCATCTGGGGACTAGCGGGAGGCAATGAGCAGTTCTTC.

The CDR3 here is CASTERGGAGNQPQHF. The DNA for the CDR3 is TGTGCCAGTACCGAACGGGGGGGCGCCGGCAATCAGCCCCAGCATTTT. This sequence joins TRBV19 and TRBJ1-5; D perhaps matches TRBD1 (6 bases). Per the germline V gene, CDR1 is LNHDA and CDR2 is SQIVND (reference sequence). The CDR3 has 16 residues. The V end was cut by 7 bases, the J end by 2 bases, with 18 bases between.